Following are 10 T cell receptor beta chains from one sample sequenced in a study of graft-versus-host responses after intestinal transplantation. These receptors' antigens are unknown. Method: immunoSEQ multiplex PCR; TCRdb's copy keeps in-frame clones and lacks some. The sample records 90,000 to 95,000 clones, 90% to 95% being singletons. The input for sequencing was unstimulated CD8+ T cells sorted from spleen or lymph node cells, taken before intestinal transplant. Every receptor here comes from a human donor who received an intestinal transplant.

The chain is built from TRBV7-6 and TRBJ2-1, with D uncertain. The CDR3 is made up of 15 amino acids. Trimming stripped 6 bases from V and 4 bases from J, with 16 bases between. Per the germline V gene, CDR1 is SGHVS and CDR2 is FNYEAQ. CDR3 sequence (DNA): TGTGCCAGCAGGGATCGGGTAAACGAGTACAATGAGCAGTTCTTC. Its protein product is CASRDRVNEYNEQFF.

V gene TRBV30 combines with J gene TRBJ2-7; perhaps TRBD2 as D (5 bases). The CDR3 spans 12 residues. Germline CDR1 is GTSNPN and CDR2 is SVGIG (reference sequence). CDR3 sequence reads: CAFRGNGYEQYF. In DNA form, the CDR3 reads TGTGCTTTCAGAGGGAATGGCTACGAGCAGTACTTC.

The chain combines TRBV9 with TRBJ1-1; 8 bases fit TRBD1. CDR3 size: 15 residues. Unmatched junction bases numbered 5, after V lost 0 bases and J lost 4 bases. Germline CDR1 is SGDLS and CDR2 is YYNGEE. The CDR3 here is CASSVDQGAGTEAFF. Written as DNA, the CDR3 is TGTGCCAGCAGCGTAGACCAGGGGGCCGGCACTGAAGCTTTCTTT.

The chain links TRBV12-2 to TRBJ2-3; the table gives TRBD2 as D, unverified against the DNA. TRBV12-2 is assigned pseudogene status. The CDR3 has 16 residues. CDR3 sequence: CASRLEASLAADTQYF. In DNA form, the CDR3 reads TGTGCAAGTCGCTTAGAAGCATCCCTAGCAGCAGATACGCAGTATTTT.

The chain recombines TRBV29-1 with TRBJ2-7; D ambiguous. Per germline, CDR1 SQVTM and CDR2 ANQGSEA. The CDR3 spans 11 residues. Trimming cost V 7 bases and J 4 bases, with 11 bases left between them. CDR3 in amino acids: CSARIGYEQYF. The DNA of the CDR3 is TGCAGCGCGCGGATTGGGTACGAGCAGTACTTC.

V gene TRBV4-2 combines with J gene TRBJ2-7, with 12 positions matching TRBD2. J was trimmed by 4 bases and V by 5 bases; bases with no gene match: 6. Germline V gene lookup returns CDR1 LGHNA and CDR2 YNFKEQ. This CDR3 is 15 amino acids long. The CDR3 nucleotides read TGTGCCAGCAGCGCCCGGACTAGCGGGGTTTACGAGCAGTACTTC. It translates to CASSARTSGVYEQYF.

This sequence joins TRBV6-5 and TRBJ1-2; D is ambiguous. There are 14 residues in the CDR3. With 0 bases removed from V and 8 bases from J, the gap between germline ends came to 13 bases. Germline V gene sequence: CDR1 MNHEY, CDR2 SVGAGI. For the CDR3, the DNA is TGTGCCAGCAGTTACTCGGCCAGGTCGCAGGGCTACACCTTC. As protein: CASSYSARSQGYTF.

This clone came up once. Distinct nucleotide sequences in the sample also encode this CDR3. CDR3 protein: CASSLGLNTEAFF. Written as DNA, the CDR3 is TGTGCCAGCAGTTTGGGCCTAAACACTGAAGCTTTCTTT. The rearrangement uses TRBV27 and TRBJ1-1; D gene ambiguous. The germline CDR1 and CDR2 sequences are MNHEY and SMNVEV (reference sequence). Trimming pared 3 bases from V and 2 bases from J, leaving 7 bases between. This CDR3 has 13 residues.

The sample holds one count of this clone. This chain links TRBV30 with TRBJ2-1; maybe TRBD2 (5 bases). With 0 bases removed from V and 5 bases from J, the gap between germline ends came to 14 bases. The CDR3 totals 15 residues. Germline V CDR1 and CDR2: GTSNPN, SVGIG (reference sequence). The CDR3 sequence is CAWSVWLGVNNEQFF. The CDR3 region has the DNA TGTGCCTGGAGTGTTTGGTTGGGAGTAAACAATGAGCAGTTCTTC.

This chain uses TRBV7-9 with TRBJ1-1; 10 nucleotides align to TRBD1. V shed 6 bases and J 6 bases; nucleotides not matched to a gene: 16. The CDR3 spans 17 residues. Per the germline V gene, CDR1 is SEHNR and CDR2 is FQNEAQ (reference sequence). The CDR3 coding sequence is TGTGCCAGCAGAGACCTAGGTGGGGACAGGGGCCTCGCTGAAGCTTTCTTT. Protein product: CASRDLGGDRGLAEAFF. The complete variable domain, with remaining parts taken from reference TRBV7-9 and TRBJ1-1, reads DTGVSQNPRHKITKRGQNVTFRCDPISEHNRLYWYRQTLGQGPEFLTYFQNEAQLEKSRLLSDRFSAERPKGSFSTLEIQRTEQGDSAMYLCASRDLGGDRGLAEAFFGQGTRLTVV.